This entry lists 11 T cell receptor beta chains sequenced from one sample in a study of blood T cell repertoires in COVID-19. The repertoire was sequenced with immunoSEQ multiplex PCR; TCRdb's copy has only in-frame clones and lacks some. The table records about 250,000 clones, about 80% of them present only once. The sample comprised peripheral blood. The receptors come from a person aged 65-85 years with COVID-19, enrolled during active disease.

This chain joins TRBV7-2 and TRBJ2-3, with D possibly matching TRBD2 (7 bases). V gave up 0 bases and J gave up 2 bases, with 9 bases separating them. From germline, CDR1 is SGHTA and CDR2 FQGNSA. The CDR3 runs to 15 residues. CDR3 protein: CASSLAGGATDTQYF. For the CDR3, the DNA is TGTGCCAGCAGCTTAGCAGGGGGGGCCACAGATACGCAGTATTTT.

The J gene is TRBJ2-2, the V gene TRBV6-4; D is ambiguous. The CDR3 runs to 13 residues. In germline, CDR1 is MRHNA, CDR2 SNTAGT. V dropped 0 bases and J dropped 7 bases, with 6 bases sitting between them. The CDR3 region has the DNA TGTGCCAGCAGTGACTCGAGTTTCGGGGAGCTGTTTTTT. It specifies CASSDSSFGELFF.

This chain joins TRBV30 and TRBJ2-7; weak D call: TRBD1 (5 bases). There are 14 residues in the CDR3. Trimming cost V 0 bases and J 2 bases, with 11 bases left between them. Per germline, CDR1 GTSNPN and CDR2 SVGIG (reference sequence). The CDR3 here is CAWSVGASTYEQYF. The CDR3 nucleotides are TGTGCCTGGAGTGTAGGGGCTAGTACCTACGAGCAGTACTTC.

The CDR3 spells CASSFTGRKGAEQYF. DNA for the CDR3: TGTGCCAGCAGTTTCACCGGGAGAAAGGGCGCCGAGCAGTACTTC. This chain links TRBV6-6 with TRBJ2-7; tentatively, D is TRBD2 (6 bases). The CDR3 is 15 amino acids. The germline V and J ends were trimmed by 4 bases and 6 bases, with 19 bases remaining between them. Germline CDR1 MNHNY, CDR2 SVGAGI (reference sequence).

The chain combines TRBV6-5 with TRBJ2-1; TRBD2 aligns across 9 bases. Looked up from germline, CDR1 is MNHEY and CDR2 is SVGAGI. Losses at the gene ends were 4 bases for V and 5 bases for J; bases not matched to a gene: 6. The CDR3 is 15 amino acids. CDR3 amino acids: CASSFSGSTHNEQFF. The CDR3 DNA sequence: TGTGCCAGCAGTTTTAGCGGGAGTACCCACAATGAGCAGTTCTTC.

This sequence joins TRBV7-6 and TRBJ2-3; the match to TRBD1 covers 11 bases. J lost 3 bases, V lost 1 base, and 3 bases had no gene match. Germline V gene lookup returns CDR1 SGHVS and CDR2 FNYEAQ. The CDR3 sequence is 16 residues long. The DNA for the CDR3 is TGTGCCAGCAGCTTAGAAGGGACAGGGGGAACAGATACGCAGTATTTT. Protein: CASSLEGTGGTDTQYF.

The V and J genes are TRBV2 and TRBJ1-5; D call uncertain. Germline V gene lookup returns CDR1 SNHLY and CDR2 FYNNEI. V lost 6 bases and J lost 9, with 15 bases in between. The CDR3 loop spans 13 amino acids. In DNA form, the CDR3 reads TGTGCCAGCAGAGTTCAAGAAGAGGGGCCCCAGCATTTT. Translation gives CASRVQEEGPQHF.

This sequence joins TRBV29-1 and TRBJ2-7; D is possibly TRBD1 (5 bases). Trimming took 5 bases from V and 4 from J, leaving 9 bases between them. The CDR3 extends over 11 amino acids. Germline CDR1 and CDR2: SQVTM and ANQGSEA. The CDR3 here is CSVSTAYEQYF. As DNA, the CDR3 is TGCAGCGTTTCGACAGCATACGAGCAGTACTTC.

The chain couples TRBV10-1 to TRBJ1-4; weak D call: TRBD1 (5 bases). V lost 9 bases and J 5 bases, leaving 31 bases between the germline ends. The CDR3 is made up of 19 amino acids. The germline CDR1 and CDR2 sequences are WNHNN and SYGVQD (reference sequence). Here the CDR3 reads CARLPNNGAQSSSNEKLFF. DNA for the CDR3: TGCGCCAGACTTCCGAATAATGGGGCACAAAGTTCGTCAAATGAAAAACTGTTTTTT.

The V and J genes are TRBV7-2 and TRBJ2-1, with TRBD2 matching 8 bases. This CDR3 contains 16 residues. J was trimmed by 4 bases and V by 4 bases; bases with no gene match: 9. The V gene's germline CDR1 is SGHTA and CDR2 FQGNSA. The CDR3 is CASSYRSGGLYNEQFF. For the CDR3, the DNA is TGTGCCAGCAGCTACAGAAGCGGGGGACTTTACAATGAGCAGTTCTTC. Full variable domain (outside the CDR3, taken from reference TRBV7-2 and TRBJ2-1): GAGVSQSPSNKVTEKGKDVELRCDPISGHTALYWYRQSLGQGLEFLIYFQGNSAPDKSGLPSDRFSAERTGGSVSTLTIQRTQQEDSAVYLCASSYRSGGLYNEQFFGPGTRLTVL.

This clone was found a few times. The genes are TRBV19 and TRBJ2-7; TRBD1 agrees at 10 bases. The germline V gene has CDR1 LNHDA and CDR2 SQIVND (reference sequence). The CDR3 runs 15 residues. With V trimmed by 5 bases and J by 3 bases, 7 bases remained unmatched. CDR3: CASSADRGPGYEQYF. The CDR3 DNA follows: TGTGCCAGTAGTGCTGACAGGGGGCCAGGCTACGAGCAGTACTTC.